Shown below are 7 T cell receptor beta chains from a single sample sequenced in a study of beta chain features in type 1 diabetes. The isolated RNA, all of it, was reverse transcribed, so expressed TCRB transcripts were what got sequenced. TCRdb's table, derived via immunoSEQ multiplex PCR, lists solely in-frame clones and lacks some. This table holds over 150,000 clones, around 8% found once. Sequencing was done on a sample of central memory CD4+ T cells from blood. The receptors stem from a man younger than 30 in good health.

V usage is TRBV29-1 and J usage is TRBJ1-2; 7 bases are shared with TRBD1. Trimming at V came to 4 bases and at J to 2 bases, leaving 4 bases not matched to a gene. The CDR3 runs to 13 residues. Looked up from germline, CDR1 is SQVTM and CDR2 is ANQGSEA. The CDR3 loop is CSVAEGANYGYTF. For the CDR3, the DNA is TGCAGCGTTGCTGAGGGGGCAAACTATGGCTACACCTTC.

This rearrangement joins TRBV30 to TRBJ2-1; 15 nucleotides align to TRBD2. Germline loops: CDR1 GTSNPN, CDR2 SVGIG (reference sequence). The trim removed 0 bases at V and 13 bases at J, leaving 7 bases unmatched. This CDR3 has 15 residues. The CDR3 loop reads CAWSVGLAGGNRQFF. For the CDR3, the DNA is TGTGCCTGGAGTGTTGGACTAGCGGGAGGGAATCGCCAGTTCTTC.

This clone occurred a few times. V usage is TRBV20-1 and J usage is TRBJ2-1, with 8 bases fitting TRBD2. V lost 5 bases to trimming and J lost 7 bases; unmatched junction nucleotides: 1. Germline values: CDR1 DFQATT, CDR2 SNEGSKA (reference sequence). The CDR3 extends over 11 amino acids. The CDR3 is CSAPGGNEQFF. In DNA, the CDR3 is TGCAGTGCTCCGGGGGGGAATGAGCAGTTCTTC.

The CDR3 region is CASSDTGRETQYF. In nucleotides, the CDR3 is TGTGCCAGTAGTGATACAGGACGAGAGACCCAGTACTTC. The V and J genes are TRBV19 and TRBJ2-5; TRBD1 might be the D (5 bases). Trimming took off 5 bases at V and 4 bases at J, with 11 bases between the two ends. The CDR3 loop spans 13 amino acids. In germline, CDR1 is LNHDA, CDR2 SQIVND (reference sequence).

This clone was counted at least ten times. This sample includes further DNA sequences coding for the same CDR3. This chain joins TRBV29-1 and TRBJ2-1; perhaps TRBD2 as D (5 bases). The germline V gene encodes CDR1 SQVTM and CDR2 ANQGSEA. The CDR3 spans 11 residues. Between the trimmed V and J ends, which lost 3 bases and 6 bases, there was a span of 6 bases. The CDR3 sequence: CSVDRGNEQFF. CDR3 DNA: TGCAGCGTTGATCGGGGCAATGAGCAGTTCTTC.

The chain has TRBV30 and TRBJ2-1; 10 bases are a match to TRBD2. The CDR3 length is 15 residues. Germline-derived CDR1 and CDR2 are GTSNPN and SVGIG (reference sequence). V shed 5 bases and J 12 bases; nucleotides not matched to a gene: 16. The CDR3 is CAWAIAGGRGVVQFF. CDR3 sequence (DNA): TGTGCCTGGGCAATAGCGGGGGGCCGTGGAGTTGTGCAGTTCTTC.

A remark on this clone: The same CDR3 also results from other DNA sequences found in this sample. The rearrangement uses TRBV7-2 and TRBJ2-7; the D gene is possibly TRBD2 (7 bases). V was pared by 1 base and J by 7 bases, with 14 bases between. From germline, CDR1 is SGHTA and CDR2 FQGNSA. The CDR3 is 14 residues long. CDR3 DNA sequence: TGTGCCAGCAGCTTAGAAGGGGGGGGAAGGGAGCAGTACTTC. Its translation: CASSLEGGGREQYF.